This T cell receptor beta chain was sequenced in a study of blood T cell repertoires in COVID-19. Study in general: Material from acute and convalescent COVID-19 was sourced from the United States, Italy and Spain. Sources were T cells, B-cell-depleted T cells, or PBMCs; the material itself was cDNA or gDNA.

V trimming: 1 base; J trimming: 6 bases; junction bases outside the gene matches: 6. The CDR3 is 16 amino acids. CDR1 is SNHLY, CDR2 FYNNEI, per germline. As originally analysed: How many nucleated cells were present was estimated from reference gene primer amplification. Clones were read by immunoSEQ multiplex PCR, and TCRdb kept only the in-frame ones, dropping some. V, J and clone size derive from that table, while D and trimming were established from the DNA sequence. The table lists around 180,000 clones, about three quarters of them singletons, with approximately 12% in the top ten. The genes are TRBV2 and TRBJ2-2, with TRBD2 matching over 9 bases. The receptor was isolated from a woman of 80 years or more with COVID-19, enrolled during active disease. Sample: peripheral blood. CDR3 nucleotides: TGTGCCAGCAGTGAAGGGTTAGCGGGGGCCCCCGGGGAGCTGTTTTTT. It translates to CASSEGLAGAPGELFF.